Detailed here is one T cell receptor beta chain. What it recognizes is unknown. The record originates from a study of T cells in Graves' hyperthyroidism and ophthalmopathy. Looking at the study overall: Prior to any treatment, at the point of initial diagnosis, peripheral blood was collected.

PBMCs stemmed from 10 ml fresh peripheral blood. The germline gives CDR1 KGHSH, CDR2 LQKENI. V shed 1 base, J shed 4 bases, and the junction held 6 bases outside the gene matches. The CDR3 runs to 15 residues. Study-level points and caveats: Clonotypes that were expanded in thyroid above 0.001 mostly appeared in blood too. Ophthalmopathy was model-predicted a median roughly six months pre-onset.

The TCR beta CDR3 regions underwent amplification using RNA transcripts as the source. The HTBI set primed first-round TCR CDR3 RT-PCR. TCRdb recomputed calls from the multiplex PCR reads with MiXCR, one row per CDR3 protein. The sample includes about 590,000 distinct CDR3 sequences, about a sixth of them seen just once. The sequence derives from a woman between 25 and 40 years old with Graves' hyperthyroidism. V gene TRBV18 combines with J gene TRBJ2-7; TRBD1 aligns across 8 bases. The sequenced sample was blood. As DNA, the CDR3 is TGTGCCAGCTCACCACGTCAGGGGGCTGGATACGAGCAGTACTTC. Encoded protein: CASSPRQGAGYEQYF.